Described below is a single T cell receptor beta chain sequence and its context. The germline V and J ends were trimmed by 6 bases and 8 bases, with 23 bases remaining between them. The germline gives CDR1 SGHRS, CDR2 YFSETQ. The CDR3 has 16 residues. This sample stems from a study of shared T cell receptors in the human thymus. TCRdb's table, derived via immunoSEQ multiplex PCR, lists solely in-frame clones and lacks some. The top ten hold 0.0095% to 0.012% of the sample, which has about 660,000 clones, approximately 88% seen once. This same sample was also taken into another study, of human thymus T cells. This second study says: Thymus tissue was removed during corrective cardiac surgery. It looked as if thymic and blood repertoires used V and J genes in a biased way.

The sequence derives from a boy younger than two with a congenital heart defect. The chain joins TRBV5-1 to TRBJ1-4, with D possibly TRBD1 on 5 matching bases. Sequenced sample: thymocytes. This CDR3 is CASTSRGGDGEEKLFF. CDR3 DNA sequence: TGCGCCAGCACCTCGAGGGGAGGGGACGGGGAAGAAAAACTGTTTTTT.